This is a list of T cell receptor beta chains from one sample in a study of blood T cell repertoires in COVID-19. Clones were sequenced by immunoSEQ multiplex PCR, and TCRdb holds only the in-frame ones, with some missing. Of about 97,000 clones listed, around 90% are singletons. The sample comprised peripheral blood. The receptors stem from a man in his fifties with active COVID-19. Both conserved end residues are part of each CDR3. Fields, in order: clone size, V gene, CDR3 protein. Size is stated for part of the rows, as once, few or many counts, or as a class when the clone is expanded.

. TRBV9 CASSLRDRGGHYGYTF
. TRBV19 CASARLAGGVDTQYF
. TRBV21-1 CASSPRKEGSYEQYF
. TRBV7-2 CASSSGQLNAEAFF
. TRBV9 CASSVGPNNSPLHF
. TRBV5-1 CASSSQGAYEQYF
. TRBV5-5 CASGTGGTDTQYF
. TRBV7-3 CASSLGFDWGQGEAFF
. TRBV5-1 CASSVTGGPKETQYF
. TRBV5-1 CASSLVIESVEQFF
few TRBV5-1 CASSPWGGQGSTNAYEQYF
. TRBV5-1 CASSFGGQNYGYTF
. TRBV29-1 CSVGVKGTTYEQYF
. TRBV5-1 CASSPGQGYEKLFF
. TRBV6-5 CASSPSGGTYNEQFF
. TRBV5-1 CASSAGGGASGKTQYF
once TRBV2 CASKSGTFGRDNEQFF
. TRBV6-5 CASRKGQEQQYF
. TRBV4-2 CASSQETGANQPQHF
. TRBV29-1 CSVVRKNTEAFF
. TRBV2 CASSDRGVGTEAFF
once TRBV19 CASSNWDNLQNIQYF
. TRBV18 CASSPGRINQPQHF
. TRBV4-1 CASSQGPHRADTQYF
few TRBV5-4 CASSFQGLNTEAFF
. TRBV30 CAASGSQETQYF
few TRBV7-9 CASSVAGKTGELFF
. TRBV3-1/TRBV3-2 CASSQGDSRDTF
. TRBV25-1 CASSVSGTSTDTQYF
once TRBV18 CASSSGQDYGYTF
. TRBV11-3 CASSLGPGETQYF
. TRBV10-3 CAISRLAGVSTDTQYF
. TRBV7-6 CASSSRTGRTRNTQYF
. TRBV10-3 CAISDGGGSTDTQYF
once TRBV18 CASSPTARSEGQYF
. TRBV5-1 CASSSTPQGGLNNSPLHF
once TRBV6-5 CASTRQAPLSTEAFF
. TRBV7-8 CASSRNSYRASAQPQHF
once TRBV7-8 CASSLWTSASDTQYF
. TRBV5-5 CASSTGLRASGELFF
once TRBV20-1 CSASLASYYAETQYF
. TRBV5-1 CASSSGTGEVGYTF
. TRBV7-8 CASRRLAGAQPNNEQFF
once TRBV5-1 CASSLGPMNTEAFF
. TRBV11-3 CASSLDRGYNEQFF
few TRBV18 CASSPALAGPTYNEQFF
. TRBV30 CAWSADQGLGQPQHF
. TRBV12-5 CASSTSFYEQYF
. TRBV7-9 CASSTRIDGYTF